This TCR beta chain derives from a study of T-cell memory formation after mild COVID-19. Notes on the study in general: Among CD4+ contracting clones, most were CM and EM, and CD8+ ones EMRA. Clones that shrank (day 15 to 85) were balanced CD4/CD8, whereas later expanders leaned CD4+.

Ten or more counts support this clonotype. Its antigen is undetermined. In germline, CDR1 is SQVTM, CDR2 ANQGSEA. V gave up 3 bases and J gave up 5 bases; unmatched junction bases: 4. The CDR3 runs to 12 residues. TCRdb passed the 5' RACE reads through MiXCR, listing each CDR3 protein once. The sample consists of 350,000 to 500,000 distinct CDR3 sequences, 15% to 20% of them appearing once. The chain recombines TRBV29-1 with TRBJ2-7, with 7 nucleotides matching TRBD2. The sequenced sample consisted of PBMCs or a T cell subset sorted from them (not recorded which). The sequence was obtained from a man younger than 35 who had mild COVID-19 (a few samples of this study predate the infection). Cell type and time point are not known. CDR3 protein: CSVEAGVDEQYF. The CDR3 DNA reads TGCAGCGTTGAGGCGGGGGTCGACGAGCAGTACTTC.